The present T cell receptor (beta chain) was sequenced within a study of PD-L1 blockade in urothelial cancer. Clones were read by immunoSEQ multiplex PCR, and TCRdb kept only the in-frame ones, dropping some. The sample includes tens of thousands of clones, roughly 80% of them seen just once. V was clipped by 5 bases and J by 3 bases, with 9 bases between them. The germline CDR1 and CDR2 sequences are SGHVS and FNYEAQ. The CDR3 length is 13 residues. This TCR derives from a man between 65 and 85 years old with urothelial cancer. The V gene is TRBV7-6, the J gene TRBJ2-3; D is undetermined. The sequencing here drew on PBMCs, taken around atezolizumab (anti-PD-L1) treatment. This CDR3 reads CASSPIVTDTQYF. The CDR3 bases are TGTGCCAGCAGCCCCATAGTGACAGATACGCAGTATTTT.